Listed below are T cell receptor beta chains from one sample, sequenced in a study of beta chain features in type 1 diabetes. Assay: immunoSEQ multiplex PCR; the TCRdb copy retains only in-frame clones and omits some. The sample contains 250,000 or so clones, about 15% of which appear only once. Sequencing was carried out using naive CD4+ T cells from blood. The receptor source for this set is a young man with type 1 diabetes. Both conserved end residues are part of each CDR3. The D gene is left open where the match is weak. Clone size appears in some rows only: once, few, many, or a class for an expanded clone.

>few|TRBD2|TRBV9|TRBJ2-5
CASSALAGQETQYF
TGTGCCAGCAGCGCACTAGCGGGGCAAGAGACCCAGTACTTC
>.|TRBD1|TRBV5-4|TRBJ1-1
CASSLGDRGRPDTEAFF
TGTGCCAGCAGCTTGGGGGACAGGGGGCGCCCGGACACTGAAGCTTTCTTT
>.|.|TRBV10-3|TRBJ2-7
CAISERSYEQYF
TGTGCCATCAGTGAGCGTAGCTACGAGCAGTACTTC
>few|TRBD1|TRBV28|TRBJ1-2
CASLDRDYGYTF
TGTGCCAGCTTGGACAGGGACTATGGCTACACCTTC
>few|.|TRBV29-1|TRBJ2-3
CSATGSTDTQYF
TGCAGCGCCACAGGATCCACAGATACGCAGTATTTT
>.|TRBD1|TRBV5-4|TRBJ2-5
CASSLQGGQETQYF
TGTGCCAGCAGCTTACAGGGGGGACAAGAGACCCAGTACTTC
>.|TRBD1|TRBV6-5|TRBJ2-7
CASSYSGTAYYEQYF
TGTGCCAGCAGTTACTCAGGGACAGCCTACTACGAGCAGTACTTC
>few|.|TRBV4-1|TRBJ1-3
CASSQEGVRSSRNTIYF
TGCGCCAGCAGCCAAGAGGGTGTCAGGTCCTCACGAAACACCATATATTTT
>.|.|TRBV2|TRBJ1-2
CASSVSGTAF
TGTGCCAGCAGTGTATCCGGGACTGCCTTC
>.|.|TRBV9|TRBJ2-3
CASSVAGGPTDTQYF
TGTGCCAGCAGCGTAGCGGGGGGCCCGACAGATACGCAGTATTTT
>few|TRBD1|TRBV11-3|TRBJ2-1
CASSRTGLSNEQFF
TGTGCCAGCAGCCGGACAGGGCTCAGCAATGAGCAGTTCTTC
>.|.|TRBV7-2|TRBJ2-3
CASSSQGGLTDTQYF
TGTGCCAGCAGCTCTCAGGGGGGCCTAACAGATACGCAGTATTTT
>.|.|TRBV2|TRBJ2-7
CASSTQGTSYEQYF
TGTGCCAGCAGCACTCAGGGAACTTCCTACGAGCAGTACTTC